This section outlines one T cell receptor beta chain sequence together with its context. This entry belongs to a study of shared clonotypes between healthy human individuals. This CDR3 has 13 amino acids. Germline trimming cut 5 bases from V and 4 bases from J; bases unmatched to any gene: 4. Germline V gives CDR1 KGHSH, CDR2 LQKENI. Generated by immunoSEQ multiplex PCR, the TCRdb table keeps only in-frame clones and is missing some. The profile covers under 750,000 clones, with roughly 72% appearing a single time and approximately 2% taken by the ten largest. Sequenced input: memory CD4+ T cells sorted from blood. Subset defined: CD45RA-negative fraction. This chain links TRBV18 with TRBJ1-1; 7 bases line up with TRBD1. The source is a woman aged 25-40 years in good health. Here the CDR3 reads CASSGQDLTEAFF. The CDR3 DNA reads as TGTGCCAGCTCAGGACAGGATCTCACTGAAGCTTTCTTT.